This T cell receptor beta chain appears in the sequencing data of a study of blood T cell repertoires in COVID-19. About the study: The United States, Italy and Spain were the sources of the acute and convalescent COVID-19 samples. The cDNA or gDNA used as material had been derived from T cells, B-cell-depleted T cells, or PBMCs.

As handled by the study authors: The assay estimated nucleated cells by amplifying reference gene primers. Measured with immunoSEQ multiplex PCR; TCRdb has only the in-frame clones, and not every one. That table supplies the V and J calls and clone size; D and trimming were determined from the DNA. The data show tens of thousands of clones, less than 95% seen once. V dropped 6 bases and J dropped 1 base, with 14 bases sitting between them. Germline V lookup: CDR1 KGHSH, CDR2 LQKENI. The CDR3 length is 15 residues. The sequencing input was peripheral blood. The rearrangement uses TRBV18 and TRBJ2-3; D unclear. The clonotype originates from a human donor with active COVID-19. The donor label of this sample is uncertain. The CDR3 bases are TGTGCCAGCTCGCCGGAGATCAAGGGCACAGATACGCAGTATTTT. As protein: CASSPEIKGTDTQYF.